This T cell receptor beta chain appears in the sequencing data of a study of shared clonotypes between healthy human individuals. At the level of the study: Three plates each covered CD4 naive and memory; CD8 naive two, CD8 memory one. General observations from the study: Non-shared clonotypes had lower generation probabilities than clonotypes shared by all four sorted-subset donors. Shared clonotypes: about 5.3% naive CD4, around 3.5% naive CD8, roughly 2.2% memory CD4, 0.4% memory CD8.

Points on this clone: The antigen remains unidentified.

This CDR3 region has 15 residues. V was pared by 0 bases and J by 3 bases, with 11 bases between. The V gene's germline CDR1 is SGHNT and CDR2 YYREEE (reference sequence). An assay was performed, and its level was deep. Using immunoSEQ multiplex PCR, the repertoire was profiled, and TCRdb retains in-frame clones only, with some absent. The profile shows roughly 680,000 clones, approximately 72% of them singletons. This clonotype was sampled from a young woman in good health. The sequencing sample was made of memory CD4+ T cells sorted from blood. Subset: CD45RA-negative fraction. The chain combines TRBV5-4 with TRBJ2-3; possible D gene TRBD2, 6 bases. In DNA form, the CDR3 reads TGTGCCAGCAGCTTGGCGGGAGTGATGACAGATACGCAGTATTTT. Translating gives CASSLAGVMTDTQYF.